The 15 T cell receptor beta chains below were found in one sample sequenced in a study of T cell responses to AZD1222 COVID-19 vaccine. Sequenced by immunoSEQ multiplex PCR; TCRdb stores in-frame clones only, minus some. The data show around 58,000 clones, around 89% seen once. Sequenced here: peripheral blood, sampled 28 days after the second AZD1222 dose. The receptors were sampled from an adult who received the AZD1222 COVID-19 vaccine.

This clone was seen only once. The chain links TRBV27 to TRBJ1-2; D uncertain. Trimming removed 4 bases from V and 3 bases from J, with 12 bases in between. CDR3 length equals 14 residues. Germline CDR1 MNHEY, CDR2 SMNVEV (reference sequence). The CDR3 loop reads CASSSLDGYYGYTF. CDR3 sequence (DNA): TGTGCCAGCAGTTCCTTGGACGGGTACTATGGCTACACCTTC.

The chain combines TRBV7-9 with TRBJ2-3; 14 bases are shared with TRBD2. After removal of 3 bases from V and 3 bases from J, the junction contained 2 bases not matched to a gene. This CDR3 has 16 residues. CDR1 and CDR2 from the germline V gene are SEHNR and FQNEAQ (reference sequence). Here the CDR3 DNA reads TGTGCCAGCAGCTTCCGGACTAGCGGGAGGACAGATACGCAGTATTTT. Translated, it gives CASSFRTSGRTDTQYF.

The chain has TRBV30 and TRBJ1-6, with 7 bases lining up with TRBD1. Germline-derived CDR1 and CDR2 are GTSNPN and SVGIG (reference sequence). The CDR3 is 16 residues long. Germline trimming cut 3 bases from V and 3 bases from J; bases unmatched to any gene: 8. CDR3 DNA: TGTGCCTGGAGCCGGGCAGGGGGTAACTATAATTCACCCCTCCACTTT. Translation gives CAWSRAGGNYNSPLHF.

The V gene is TRBV19, the J gene TRBJ1-2, with 8 positions matching TRBD1. The CDR3 sequence is 14 residues long. Germline assignment: CDR1 LNHDA and CDR2 SQIVND (reference sequence). The V segment lost 5 bases and the J segment 4 bases; nucleotides outside the gene matches: 6. CDR3 amino acids: CASSFRQGIYGYTF. The CDR3 DNA reads as TGTGCCAGTAGTTTTCGACAGGGGATCTATGGCTACACCTTC. The whole variable domain, remainder taken from reference TRBV19 and TRBJ1-2, is DGGITQSPKYLFRKEGQNVTLSCEQNLNHDAMYWYRQDPGQGLRLIYYSQIVNDFQKGDIAEGYSVSREKKESFPLTVTSAQKNPTAFYLCASSFRQGIYGYTFGSGTRLTVV.

In its sample, this clone was seen a few times. This chain links TRBV27 with TRBJ1-2; D might be TRBD1 (6 bases). CDR1 MNHEY and CDR2 SMNVEV come from the germline V gene (reference sequence). Trimming pared 7 bases from V and 4 bases from J, leaving 13 bases between. This CDR3 contains 13 residues. CDR3 protein: CASMGGASYGYTF. The CDR3 region has the DNA TGTGCCAGCATGGGGGGGGCGAGCTATGGCTACACCTTC.

J is TRBJ1-5 and V is TRBV5-4, with a tentative D call TRBD1 (5 bases). Germline V gives CDR1 SGHNT, CDR2 YYREEE (reference sequence). This CDR3 spans 15 amino acids. V was pared by 7 bases and J by 1 base, with 15 bases between. The DNA for the CDR3 is TGTGCCAGCGGTGGATCAGGGATGAGCAATCAGCCCCAGCATTTT. Protein sequence: CASGGSGMSNQPQHF. Complete variable domain (other parts from reference TRBV5-4 and TRBJ1-5): ETGVTQSPTHLIKTRGQQVTLRCSSQSGHNTVSWYQQALGQGPQFIFQYYREEENGRGNFPPRFSGLQFPNYSSELNVNALELDDSALYLCASGGSGMSNQPQHFGDGTRLSIL.

With respect to this clone: The junction departs from the called germline gene at one end, perhaps through a read error. This chain uses TRBV7-7 with TRBJ2-7; 8 bases map to TRBD2. Per the germline V gene, CDR1 is SSHAT and CDR2 is FNYEAQ (reference sequence). The CDR3 contains 15 residues. CDR3 DNA sequence: TGTGCTAGCAGCCCGAGCGGGAGAGGGGTTTACGAGCAGTACTTC. The encoded protein is CASSPSGRGVYEQYF.

The chain combines TRBV5-1 with TRBJ2-3; D gene ambiguous. Trimming cost V 4 bases and J 3 bases, with 6 bases left between them. This CDR3 is built from 12 residues. In germline, CDR1 is SGHRS, CDR2 YFSETQ. The CDR3 nucleotides read TGCGCCAGCAGCCCAGCTACAGATACGCAGTATTTT. Its translation: CASSPATDTQYF.

The CDR3 here is CASSSSTGTSGRETQYF. The CDR3, as DNA: TGCGCCAGCAGCTCCAGTACCGGGACTAGCGGGAGAGAGACCCAGTACTTC. The chain combines TRBV5-1 with TRBJ2-5, with 14 bases that match TRBD2. Germline V gives CDR1 SGHRS, CDR2 YFSETQ. The length of the CDR3 is 17 residues. J gave up 4 bases and V 3 bases, and 8 bases lay outside the gene matches.

The CDR3 spells CASSQDGGGRGTEAFF. The CDR3 nucleotides read TGCGCCAGCAGCCAAGATGGGGGGGGCAGGGGCACTGAAGCTTTCTTT. This chain uses TRBV4-1 with TRBJ1-1; weak D call: TRBD1 (6 bases). The V end lost 0 bases, the J end lost 4 bases, and 15 bases lay between the germline ends. Looked up from germline, CDR1 is MGHRA and CDR2 is YSYEKL. The CDR3 is 16 residues long.

V and J are TRBV7-9 and TRBJ2-4, with D perhaps given as TRBD1 or TRBD2 (5 bases each). CDR1 is SEHNR, CDR2 FQNEAQ, per germline (reference sequence). CDR3 length: 18 residues. The germline V and J ends were trimmed by 1 base and 0 bases, with 16 bases remaining between them. The CDR3 region has the DNA TGTGCCAGCAGCTTAGTAAGTGGGACCGCCCCAGCCAAAAACATTCAGTACTTC. Protein sequence: CASSLVSGTAPAKNIQYF. Looking up the rest from reference TRBV7-9 and TRBJ2-4 gives the full variable domain: DTGVSQNPRHKITKRGQNVTFRCDPISEHNRLYWYRQTLGQGPEFLTYFQNEAQLEKSRLLSDRFSAERPKGSFSTLEIQRTEQGDSAMYLCASSLVSGTAPAKNIQYFGAGTRLSVL.

The J gene is TRBJ1-1, the V gene TRBV6-5; TRBD1 might be the D (5 bases). Trimming left V 0 bases short and J 4 bases short, with 12 bases between. The CDR3 runs to 15 residues. The germline CDR1 and CDR2 sequences are MNHEY and SVGAGI. CDR3 bases: TGTGCCAGCAGTTACTCATCTGGGGGGAGCACTGAAGCTTTCTTT. Residues: CASSYSSGGSTEAFF.

This chain uses TRBV15 with TRBJ2-7; no firm D call. Germline lookup yields CDR1 LNHNV and CDR2 YYDKDF (reference sequence). The V gene lost 1 base and the J gene lost 12 bases, with 10 bases spanning the gap. There are 11 residues in the CDR3. DNA of the CDR3: TGTGCCACCAGCAGAGGGTATGACCTGTACTTC. As protein: CATSRGYDLYF.

The chain links TRBV5-1 to TRBJ2-2, with 13 nucleotides matching TRBD2. The CDR3 length is 18 residues. V shed 0 bases, J shed 4 bases, and the junction held 6 bases outside the gene matches. Per the germline V gene, CDR1 is SGHRS and CDR2 is YFSETQ. CDR3 amino acids: CASSLAHRTSGGTGELFF. In DNA, the CDR3 is TGCGCCAGCAGCTTGGCACACAGGACTAGCGGGGGCACCGGGGAGCTGTTTTTT.

This rearrangement joins TRBV5-4 to TRBJ2-1, with TRBD1 matching over 9 bases. The V gene's germline CDR1 is SGHNT and CDR2 YYREEE (reference sequence). The V segment lost 4 bases and the J segment 6 bases; nucleotides outside the gene matches: 2. This CDR3 region has 13 residues. CDR3 residues: CASSKQGANEQFF. The DNA of the CDR3 is TGTGCCAGCAGCAAACAGGGGGCCAATGAGCAGTTCTTC.